Shown below are 22 T cell receptor beta chains from a single sample sequenced in a study of T-cell memory formation after mild COVID-19. TCRdb independently ran MiXCR on the 5' RACE reads; one entry per CDR3 protein. The sample lists roughly 300,000 distinct CDR3 sequences, roughly 16% occurring once. Sequences were obtained from PBMCs or a T cell subset sorted from them (not recorded which). The receptors derive from a man between 18 and 29 years old who had mild COVID-19 (a few samples of this study predate the infection). Cell type and time point are not known.

The chain links TRBV2 to TRBJ2-2; a possible D gene is TRBD1 (6 bases). Germline CDR1 is SNHLY and CDR2 is FYNNEI. V gave up 6 bases and J gave up 5 bases, with 13 bases separating them. The CDR3 contains 14 residues. In DNA form, the CDR3 reads TGTGCCAGCAGATTGACAGGCGAAACCGGGGAGCTGTTTTTT. Its protein product is CASRLTGETGELFF.

The chain has TRBV7-9 and TRBJ1-6, with D uncertain. Germline CDR1 and CDR2: SEHNR and FQNEAQ (reference sequence). The ends were cut back, 3 bases at V and 5 bases at J, with 8 bases in the middle. This CDR3 spans 14 amino acids. The CDR3 region is CASSLFQNNSPLHF. CDR3 coding DNA: TGTGCCAGCAGCTTGTTCCAGAATAATTCACCCCTCCACTTT.

Remarks on this clonotype: The CDR3 end shows no conserved phenylalanine or tryptophan, and so a read error is likely. This chain links TRBV7-2 with TRBJ2-3; D possibly matches TRBD1 or TRBD2 (6 bases each). V gave up 7 bases and J gave up 5 bases, with 19 bases separating them. The germline V gene encodes CDR1 SGHTA and CDR2 FQGNSA. The CDR3 loop spans 15 amino acids. The CDR3 is CASTLRGGGVDTQYY. CDR3 coding DNA: TGTGCCAGCACCCTTCGTGGGGGCGGGGTAGATACGCAGTATTAT.

This clonotype was recorded at least ten times. V and J are TRBV12-3 or TRBV12-4 and TRBJ1-5, with D perhaps TRBD1 (6 bases). The CDR3 length is 12 residues. Between the trimmed V and J ends, which lost 5 bases and 7 bases, there was a span of 9 bases. The CDR3 nucleotides read TGTGCCAGCAGTCAGGACAGCCAGCCCCAGCATTTT. The encoded protein is CASSQDSQPQHF.

The rearrangement joins TRBV20-1 to TRBJ2-7, with a possible D match to TRBD1 (6 bases). The germline CDR1 and CDR2 sequences are DFQATT and SNEGSKA (reference sequence). This CDR3 spans 15 amino acids. With 3 bases removed from V and 1 base from J, the gap between germline ends came to 16 bases. The DNA of the CDR3 is TGCAGTGCTAGTGCACAGGGAAGGCTATCCTACGAGCAGTACTTC. This gives the protein CSASAQGRLSYEQYF.

This clonotype came up many times. The chain recombines TRBV5-5 with TRBJ2-1; tentatively, D is TRBD2 (6 bases). This CDR3 comprises 15 residues. Germline assignment: CDR1 SGHKS and CDR2 YYEKEE (reference sequence). V shed 5 bases and J shed 0 bases, with 12 bases lying between them. The CDR3 DNA reads as TGTGCCAGCAGGCGACTAGACGGCTCCTACAATGAGCAGTTCTTC. Translation gives CASRRLDGSYNEQFF.

This clonotype was counted between two and nine times. The genes are TRBV4-3 and TRBJ2-5, with no clear D. Trimming pared 3 bases from V and 5 bases from J, leaving 10 bases between. CDR3 size: 13 residues. Per germline, CDR1 LGHNA and CDR2 YSLEER. The CDR3 is CASSQEARETQYF. In nucleotides, the CDR3 is TGCGCCAGCAGCCAGGAAGCGCGGGAGACCCAGTACTTC.

This chain links TRBV7-6 with TRBJ2-2; D unresolved. V lost 11 bases, J lost 4 bases, and 14 bases lay in between. CDR3 length: 13 residues. The germline V gene encodes CDR1 SGHVS and CDR2 FNYEAQ. CDR3 bases: TGTGCCTTCGAGGAACACCTCACCGGGGAGCTGTTTTTT. This translates into CAFEEHLTGELFF.

The J gene is TRBJ1-1, the V gene TRBV2; 8 nucleotides align to TRBD1. The CDR3 totals 13 residues. J lost 5 bases, V lost 6 bases, and 5 bases had no gene match. The germline V gene encodes CDR1 SNHLY and CDR2 FYNNEI. The DNA for the CDR3 is TGTGCCAGCAGCCAGGGGGCCGGGACTGAAGCTTTCTTT. Translation: CASSQGAGTEAFF.

This clonotype was picked up many times. This chain connects TRBV5-1 to TRBJ2-3; tentatively, D is TRBD1 (5 bases). Trimming took off 4 bases at V and 2 bases at J, with 17 bases between the two ends. CDR1 is SGHRS, CDR2 YFSETQ, per germline. There are 16 residues in the CDR3. The CDR3: CASSPGDGALTDTQYF. The CDR3 DNA sequence: TGCGCCAGCAGCCCCGGCGATGGGGCCCTCACAGATACGCAGTATTTT.

J is TRBJ2-4 and V is TRBV11-3; D gene uncertain. Germline V gene lookup returns CDR1 SGHNT and CDR2 YENEEA. This CDR3 has 15 amino acids. The germline V and J ends were trimmed by 3 bases and 3 bases, with 12 bases remaining between them. The CDR3 DNA follows: TGTGCCAGCAGCTTCTCAGTTCCGAACAAAAACATTCAGTACTTC. The encoded protein is CASSFSVPNKNIQYF.

This clonotype was seen a few times. The chain uses TRBV29-1 and TRBJ2-1, with D possibly matching TRBD2 (5 bases). The germline gives CDR1 SQVTM, CDR2 ANQGSEA. V lost 0 bases and J 12 bases, leaving 9 bases between the germline ends. The CDR3 is made up of 11 amino acids. CDR3: CSVEDLGGQFF. CDR3 nucleotide sequence: TGCAGCGTTGAAGATCTTGGAGGGCAGTTCTTC.

The chain employs TRBV5-1 and TRBJ2-5; no firm D call. The CDR3 runs 16 residues. The V gene lost 0 bases and the J gene lost 5 bases, with 17 bases spanning the gap. Germline V lookup: CDR1 SGHRS, CDR2 YFSETQ. CDR3 sequence reads: CASSLVGGRPPETQYF. In DNA form, the CDR3 reads TGCGCCAGCAGCTTGGTGGGCGGCCGGCCCCCTGAGACCCAGTACTTC. Full variable domain (rest looked up from reference TRBV5-1 and TRBJ2-5): KAGVTQTPRYLIKTRGQQVTLSCSPISGHRSVSWYQQTPGQGLQFLFEYFSETQRNKGNFPGRFSGRQFSNSRSEMNVSTLELGDSALYLCASSLVGGRPPETQYFGPGTRLLVL.

This clonotype has a handful of counts. The chain combines TRBV9 with TRBJ2-2; D unclear. This CDR3 is built from 12 residues. The ends were cut back, 0 bases at V and 3 bases at J, with 0 bases in the middle. Germline V CDR1 and CDR2: SGDLS, YYNGEE. The CDR3 DNA sequence: TGTGCCAGCAGCGTAGACACCGGGGAGCTGTTTTTT. The encoded protein is CASSVDTGELFF.

The CDR3 sequence is CASSMGNQETQYF. CDR3 sequence (DNA): TGTGCCAGCAGCATGGGGAATCAAGAGACCCAGTACTTC. The gene calls are TRBV7-3 and TRBJ2-5; unclear D gene. V was trimmed by 5 bases and J by 2 bases, leaving 9 bases between them. The germline V gene has CDR1 SGHTA and CDR2 FQGTGA. The CDR3 is 13 residues long.

The chain carries TRBV6-4 and TRBJ2-3; the D is unclear. Germline V gene sequence: CDR1 MRHNA, CDR2 SNTAGT. Trimming left V 8 bases short and J 6 bases short, with 9 bases between. CDR3 length equals 11 residues. The CDR3 DNA reads as TGTGCCAGCCTCCCTAATGATACGCAGTATTTT. Amino acids: CASLPNDTQYF.

This clonotype was observed a handful of times. The V gene is TRBV7-8, the J gene TRBJ1-5; D is possibly TRBD1 (6 bases). The CDR3 runs 13 residues. Germline V gene sequence: CDR1 SGHVS, CDR2 FQNEAQ. V lost 5 bases, J lost 2 bases, and 7 bases lay in between. The CDR3 DNA sequence: TGTGCCAGCAGCCGGACAGGCAATCAGCCCCAGCATTTT. Its protein is CASSRTGNQPQHF.

The J gene is TRBJ2-7, the V gene TRBV7-2, with unresolved D. Trimming shortened V by 5 bases and J by 6 bases, and 17 bases separated the two germline ends. The CDR3 length is 14 residues. Looked up from germline, CDR1 is SGHTA and CDR2 is FQGNSA. The CDR3, as DNA: TGTGCCAGCAGCCCTAGGTCCAGAGGCGCCGAGCAGTACTTC. It is translated as CASSPRSRGAEQYF.

This clonotype has just a few counts. This sequence joins TRBV6-5 and TRBJ2-2; D gene unclear. Germline V gene lookup returns CDR1 MNHEY and CDR2 SVGAGI. V was shortened by 4 bases and J by 9 bases, with 15 bases between the two germline ends. This CDR3 has 14 amino acids. The CDR3 sequence is CASSLSAAARELFF. CDR3 sequence (DNA): TGTGCCAGCAGTTTGTCGGCCGCGGCGAGGGAGCTGTTTTTT.

This clonotype was observed a handful of times. The J gene is TRBJ2-5, the V gene TRBV11-2, with D possibly being TRBD2 (6 bases). There are 16 residues in the CDR3. Trimming stripped 1 base from V and 0 bases from J, with 12 bases between. The germline V gene has CDR1 SGHAT and CDR2 FQNNGV. CDR3 region: CASSLGGGRHQETQYF. CDR3 coding DNA: TGTGCCAGCAGCTTAGGGGGAGGACGTCACCAAGAGACCCAGTACTTC.

The chain recombines TRBV19 with TRBJ1-1; D unclear. CDR1 is LNHDA, CDR2 SQIVND, per germline (reference sequence). The CDR3 consists of 14 residues. Trimming stripped 5 bases from V and 0 bases from J, with 10 bases between. The chain's CDR3 is CASSVTRVNTEAFF. The CDR3 region has the DNA TGTGCCAGTAGTGTTACCCGGGTGAACACTGAAGCTTTCTTT.

In this sample, this clonotype turned up a few times. The chain couples TRBV7-6 to TRBJ2-5, with D tentatively TRBD2 (6 bases). The V gene lost 5 bases and the J gene lost 5 bases, with 27 bases spanning the gap. Germline assignment: CDR1 SGHVS and CDR2 FNYEAQ. This CDR3 is 18 amino acids long. In DNA, the CDR3 is TGTGCCAGCAGCCGGAAACGACTAGGTTTTAAAGGGCGTGAGACCCAGTACTTC. This encodes CASSRKRLGFKGRETQYF.